This T cell receptor beta chain was documented in a study of HIV-infected patients and healthy controls (dated by TCRdb to the mid-2010s). This clonotype was counted a few times. Its antigen is still unknown. Base qualities are not at hand, and no much larger clone is one base apart. The germline V gene (reference sequence) gives CDR1 as SEHNR and CDR2 as FQNEAQ. From its cysteine to its phenylalanine, the CDR3 spans 14 amino acids. Only CDR3 DNA remains: 42 bases, in frame from the first base. V trim: 2 bases; J trim: 3 bases; unmatched bases: 1. Library construction relied on 5' RACE. Reads for this sample came from an Illumina MiSeq. TCRdb's own reprocessing of the public reads used fastp at Q25 and MiXCR and kept productive beta chains. Merged by CDR3 protein, the rows form single entries marked with the most common genes and DNA. Within this sample are some 67,000 distinct CDR3 sequences, with about a sixth of them counted one time only. The ten largest make up under 6.5% of the sample.

Sequenced input: CD4+ T cells from blood. The clonotype was recovered from a human donor in good health. The chain was built from TRBV7-9 and TRBJ2-7; TRBD1 aligns with 10 central bases. The CDR3 here reads CASSLRDRGYEQYF. The DNA sequence is as follows: TGTGCCAGCAGCTTAAGGGACAGGGGCTACGAGCAGTACTTC.